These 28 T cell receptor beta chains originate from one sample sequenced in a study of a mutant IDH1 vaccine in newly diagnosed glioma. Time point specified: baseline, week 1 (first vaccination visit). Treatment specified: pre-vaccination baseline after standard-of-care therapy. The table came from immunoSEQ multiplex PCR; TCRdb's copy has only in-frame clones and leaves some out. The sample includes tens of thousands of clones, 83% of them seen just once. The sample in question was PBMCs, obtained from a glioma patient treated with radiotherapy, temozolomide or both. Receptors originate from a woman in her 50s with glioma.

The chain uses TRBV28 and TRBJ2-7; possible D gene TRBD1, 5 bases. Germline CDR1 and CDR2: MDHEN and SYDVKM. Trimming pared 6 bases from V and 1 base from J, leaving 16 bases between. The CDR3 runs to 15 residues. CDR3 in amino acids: CASSFHPSGSYEQYF. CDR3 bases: TGTGCCAGCAGCTTCCACCCATCAGGGTCCTACGAGCAGTACTTC.

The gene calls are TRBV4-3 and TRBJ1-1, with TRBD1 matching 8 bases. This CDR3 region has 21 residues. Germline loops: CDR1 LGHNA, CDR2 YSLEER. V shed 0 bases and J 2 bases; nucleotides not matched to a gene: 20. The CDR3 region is CASSQDRGLGSTWSENTEAFF. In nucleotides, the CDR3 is TGCGCCAGCAGCCAAGACAGGGGGCTCGGATCGACTTGGTCCGAAAACACTGAAGCTTTCTTT.

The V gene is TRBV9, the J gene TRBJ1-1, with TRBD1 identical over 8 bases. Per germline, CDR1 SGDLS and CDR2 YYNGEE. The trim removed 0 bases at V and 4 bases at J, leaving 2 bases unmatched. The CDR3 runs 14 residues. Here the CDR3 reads CASSVADRGTEAFF. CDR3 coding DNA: TGTGCCAGCAGCGTAGCCGACAGGGGCACTGAAGCTTTCTTT.

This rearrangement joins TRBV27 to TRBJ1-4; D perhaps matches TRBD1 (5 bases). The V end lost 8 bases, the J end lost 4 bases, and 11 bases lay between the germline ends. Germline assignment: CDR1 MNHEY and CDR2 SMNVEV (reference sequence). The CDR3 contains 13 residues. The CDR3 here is CASRRGYNEKLFF. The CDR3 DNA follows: TGTGCCAGCCGGAGGGGTTATAATGAAAAACTGTTTTTT.

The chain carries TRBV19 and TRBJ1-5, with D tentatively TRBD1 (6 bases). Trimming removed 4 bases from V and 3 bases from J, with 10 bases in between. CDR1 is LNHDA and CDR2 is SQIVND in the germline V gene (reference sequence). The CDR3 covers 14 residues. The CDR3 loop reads CASSKGQINQPQHF. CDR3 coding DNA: TGTGCCAGTAGTAAGGGACAAATCAATCAGCCCCAGCATTTT. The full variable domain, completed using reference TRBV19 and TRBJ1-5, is DGGITQSPKYLFRKEGQNVTLSCEQNLNHDAMYWYRQDPGQGLRLIYYSQIVNDFQKGDIAEGYSVSREKKESFPLTVTSAQKNPTAFYLCASSKGQINQPQHFGDGTRLSIL.

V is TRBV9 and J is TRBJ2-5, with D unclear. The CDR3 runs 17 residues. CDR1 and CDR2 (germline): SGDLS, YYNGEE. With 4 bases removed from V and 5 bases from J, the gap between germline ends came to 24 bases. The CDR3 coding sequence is TGTGCCAGCAGCCCCCGTGTGATAGAGGCCCCACGGGAGACCCAGTACTTC. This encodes CASSPRVIEAPRETQYF.

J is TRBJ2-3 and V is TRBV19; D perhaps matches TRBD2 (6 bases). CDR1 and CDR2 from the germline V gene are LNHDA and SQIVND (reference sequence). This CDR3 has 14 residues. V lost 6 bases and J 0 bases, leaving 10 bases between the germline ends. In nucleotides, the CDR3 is TGTGCCAGTAGACGTAGCGGTAGCACAGATACGCAGTATTTT. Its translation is CASRRSGSTDTQYF.

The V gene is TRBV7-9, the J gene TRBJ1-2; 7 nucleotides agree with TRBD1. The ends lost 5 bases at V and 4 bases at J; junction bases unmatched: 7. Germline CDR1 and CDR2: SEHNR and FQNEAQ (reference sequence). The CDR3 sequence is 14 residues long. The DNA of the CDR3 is TGTGCCAGCAGCAGCCGGGACAGCCGCTATGGCTACACCTTC. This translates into CASSSRDSRYGYTF.

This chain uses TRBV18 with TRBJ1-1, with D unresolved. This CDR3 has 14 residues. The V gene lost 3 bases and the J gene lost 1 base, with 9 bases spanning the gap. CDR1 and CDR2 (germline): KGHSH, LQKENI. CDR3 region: CASSPKGRNTEAFF. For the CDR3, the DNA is TGTGCCAGCTCACCTAAGGGTCGGAACACTGAAGCTTTCTTT. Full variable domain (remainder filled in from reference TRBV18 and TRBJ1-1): NAGVMQNPRHLVRRRGQEARLRCSPMKGHSHVYWYRQLPEEGLKFMVYLQKENIIDESGMPKERFSAEFPKEGPSILRIQQVVRGDSAAYFCASSPKGRNTEAFFGQGTRLTVV.

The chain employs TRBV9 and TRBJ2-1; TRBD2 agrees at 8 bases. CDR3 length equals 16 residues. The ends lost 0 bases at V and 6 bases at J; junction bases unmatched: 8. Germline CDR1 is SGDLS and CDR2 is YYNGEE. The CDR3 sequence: CASSVVAGGRFNEQFF. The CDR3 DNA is TGTGCCAGCAGCGTAGTCGCGGGGGGCCGTTTCAATGAGCAGTTCTTC.

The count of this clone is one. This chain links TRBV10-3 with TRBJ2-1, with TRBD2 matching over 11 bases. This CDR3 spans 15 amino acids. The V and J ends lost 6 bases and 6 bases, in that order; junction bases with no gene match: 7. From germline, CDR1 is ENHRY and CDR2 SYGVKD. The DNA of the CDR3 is TGTGCCATCAGCCCGATTAGCGGGGGGGTCAATGAGCAGTTCTTC. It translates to CAISPISGGVNEQFF.

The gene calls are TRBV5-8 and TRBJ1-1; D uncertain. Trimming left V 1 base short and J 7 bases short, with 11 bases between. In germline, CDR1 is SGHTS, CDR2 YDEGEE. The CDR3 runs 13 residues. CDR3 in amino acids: CASSLRLGFEAFF. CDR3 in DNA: TGTGCCAGCAGCTTGAGGCTTGGGTTTGAAGCTTTCTTT.

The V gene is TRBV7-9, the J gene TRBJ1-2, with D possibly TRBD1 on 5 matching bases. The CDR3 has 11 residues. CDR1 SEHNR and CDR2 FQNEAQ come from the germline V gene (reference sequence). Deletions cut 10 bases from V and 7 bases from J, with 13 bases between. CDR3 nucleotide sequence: TGTGCCACCTATCAGGGATCTGGCTACACCTTC. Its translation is CATYQGSGYTF.

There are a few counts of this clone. The CDR3 spells CASSLAGITEAFF. The CDR3 DNA reads as TGTGCCAGCAGCTTGGCAGGGATCACTGAAGCTTTCTTT. This rearrangement joins TRBV5-4 to TRBJ1-1; the D gene is possibly TRBD1 (5 bases). The CDR3 is made up of 13 amino acids. Trimming took off 0 bases at V and 4 bases at J, with 7 bases between the two ends. Germline V gene data show CDR1 as SGHNT and CDR2 as YYREEE (reference sequence).

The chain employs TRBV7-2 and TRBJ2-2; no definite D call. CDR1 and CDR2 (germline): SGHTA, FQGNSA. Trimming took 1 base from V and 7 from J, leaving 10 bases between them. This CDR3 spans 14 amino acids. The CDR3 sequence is CASSLVGSGGELFF. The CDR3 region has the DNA TGTGCCAGCAGCTTAGTCGGTAGTGGCGGGGAGCTGTTTTTT.

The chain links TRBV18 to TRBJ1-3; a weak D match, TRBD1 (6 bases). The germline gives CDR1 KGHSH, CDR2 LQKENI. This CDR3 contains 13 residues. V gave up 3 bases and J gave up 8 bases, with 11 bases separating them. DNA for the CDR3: TGTGCCAGCTCACCCCGACAGGAGGACACCATATATTTT. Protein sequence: CASSPRQEDTIYF.

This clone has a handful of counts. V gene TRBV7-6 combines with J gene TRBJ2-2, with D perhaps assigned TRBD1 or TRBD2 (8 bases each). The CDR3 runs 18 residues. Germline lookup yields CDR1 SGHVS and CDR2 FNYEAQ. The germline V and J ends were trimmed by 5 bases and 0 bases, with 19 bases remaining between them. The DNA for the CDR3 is TGTGCCAGCAGCCCCCAGGGGGCGGGGGGCCCGAACACCGGGGAGCTGTTTTTT. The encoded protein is CASSPQGAGGPNTGELFF.

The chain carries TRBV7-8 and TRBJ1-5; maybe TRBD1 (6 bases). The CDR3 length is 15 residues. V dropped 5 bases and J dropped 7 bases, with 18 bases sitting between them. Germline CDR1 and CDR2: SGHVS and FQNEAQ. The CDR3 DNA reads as TGTGCCAGCAGCAGGTCCAGGGGAGAATTCCAGCCCCAGCATTTT. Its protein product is CASSRSRGEFQPQHF.

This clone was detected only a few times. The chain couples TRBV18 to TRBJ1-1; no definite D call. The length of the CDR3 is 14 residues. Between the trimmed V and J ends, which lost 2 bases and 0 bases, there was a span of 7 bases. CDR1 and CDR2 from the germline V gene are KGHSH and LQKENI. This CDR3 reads CASSPSMMNTEAFF. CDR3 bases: TGTGCCAGCTCACCATCCATGATGAACACTGAAGCTTTCTTT.

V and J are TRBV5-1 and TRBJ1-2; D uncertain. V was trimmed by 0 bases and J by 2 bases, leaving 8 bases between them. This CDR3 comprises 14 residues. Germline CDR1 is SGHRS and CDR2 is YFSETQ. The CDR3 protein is CASSLDYGNYGYTF. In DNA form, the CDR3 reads TGCGCCAGCAGCTTGGACTACGGCAACTATGGCTACACCTTC.

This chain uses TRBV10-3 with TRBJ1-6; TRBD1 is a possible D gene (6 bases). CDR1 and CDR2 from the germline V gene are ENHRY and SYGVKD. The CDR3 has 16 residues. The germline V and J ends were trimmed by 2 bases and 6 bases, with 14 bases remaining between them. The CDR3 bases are TGTGCCATCAGTGAGAAACAGGGACAACTTAATTCACCCCTCCACTTT. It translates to CAISEKQGQLNSPLHF.

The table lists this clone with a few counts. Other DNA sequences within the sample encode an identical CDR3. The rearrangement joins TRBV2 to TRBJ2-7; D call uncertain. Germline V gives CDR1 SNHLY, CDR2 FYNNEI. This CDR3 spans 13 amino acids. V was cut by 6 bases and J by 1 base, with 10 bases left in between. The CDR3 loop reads CASSPDGSYEQYF. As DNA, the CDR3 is TGTGCCAGCAGCCCGGACGGTTCCTACGAGCAGTACTTC.

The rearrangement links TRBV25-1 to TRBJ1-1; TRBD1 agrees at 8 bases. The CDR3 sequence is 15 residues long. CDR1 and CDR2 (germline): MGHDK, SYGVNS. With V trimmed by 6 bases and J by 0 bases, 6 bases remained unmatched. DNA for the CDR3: TGTGCCAGCAGGGACAGGGCGTGGGTGAACACTGAAGCTTTCTTT. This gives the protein CASRDRAWVNTEAFF.

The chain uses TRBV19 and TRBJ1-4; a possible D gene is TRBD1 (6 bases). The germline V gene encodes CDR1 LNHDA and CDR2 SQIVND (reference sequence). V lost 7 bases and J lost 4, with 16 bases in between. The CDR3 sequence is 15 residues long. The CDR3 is CASTFTGSGNEKLFF. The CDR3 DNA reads TGTGCCAGTACCTTCACAGGGAGCGGTAATGAAAAACTGTTTTTT.

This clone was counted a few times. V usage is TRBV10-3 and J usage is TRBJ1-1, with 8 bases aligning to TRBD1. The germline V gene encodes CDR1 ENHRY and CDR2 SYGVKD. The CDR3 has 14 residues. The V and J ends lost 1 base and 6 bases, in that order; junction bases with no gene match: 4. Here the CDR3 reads CAISELGQGSEAFF. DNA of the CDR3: TGTGCCATCAGTGAGTTAGGACAGGGCTCTGAAGCTTTCTTT.

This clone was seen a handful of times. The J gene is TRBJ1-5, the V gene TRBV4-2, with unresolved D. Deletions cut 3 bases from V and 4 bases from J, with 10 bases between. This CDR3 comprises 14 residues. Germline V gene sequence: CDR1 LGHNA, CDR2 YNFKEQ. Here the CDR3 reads CASSQDRENQPQHF. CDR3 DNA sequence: TGTGCCAGCAGCCAGGACCGAGAGAATCAGCCCCAGCATTTT.

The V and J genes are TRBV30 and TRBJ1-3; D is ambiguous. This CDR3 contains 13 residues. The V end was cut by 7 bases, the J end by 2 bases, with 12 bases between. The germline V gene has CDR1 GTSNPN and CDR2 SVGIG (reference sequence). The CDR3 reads CAYSTLTGNTIYF. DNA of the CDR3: TGTGCCTATTCGACACTAACTGGAAACACCATATATTTT.

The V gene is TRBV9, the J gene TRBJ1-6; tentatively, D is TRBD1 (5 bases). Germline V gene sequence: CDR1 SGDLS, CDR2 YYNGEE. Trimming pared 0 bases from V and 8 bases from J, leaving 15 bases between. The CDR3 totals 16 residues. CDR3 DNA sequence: TGTGCCAGCAGCGTAGGCCTCGACAGACCAGATTCACCCCTCCACTTT. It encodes CASSVGLDRPDSPLHF.